What follows are 15 T cell receptor beta chains derived from one specimen sequenced in a study of cytomegalovirus exposure and HLA in healthy donors. The PCR contained 60 Vbeta and 13 Jbeta primers. The repertoire was sequenced with immunoSEQ multiplex PCR; TCRdb's copy has only in-frame clones and lacks some. This sample contains fewer than 85,000 clones. The source material was PBMCs. These TCRs come from a woman in her 40s in good health and CMV-seropositive.

This chain uses TRBV7-9 with TRBJ1-4; 7 nucleotides match TRBD1. V lost 5 bases to trimming and J lost 6 bases; unmatched junction nucleotides: 9. The CDR3 has 15 residues. Germline V gene sequence: CDR1 SEHNR, CDR2 FQNEAQ (reference sequence). The CDR3 spells CASSNTGDGDEKLFF. Here the CDR3 DNA reads TGTGCCAGCAGCAATACAGGGGACGGAGATGAAAAACTGTTTTTT.

The V and J genes are TRBV7-2 and TRBJ2-7; D gene ambiguous. The germline CDR1 and CDR2 sequences are SGHTA and FQGNSA. The CDR3 runs to 12 residues. The V gene lost 1 base and the J gene lost 6 bases, with 7 bases spanning the gap. In DNA form, the CDR3 reads TGTGCCAGCAGCTTAGTCACGGTCGAGCAGTACTTC. Protein: CASSLVTVEQYF.

The genes are TRBV7-9 and TRBJ1-1; D remains ambiguous. The CDR3 is 12 amino acids. The V end was cut by 8 bases, the J end by 6 bases, with 13 bases between. The germline V gene has CDR1 SEHNR and CDR2 FQNEAQ (reference sequence). Written as DNA, the CDR3 is TGTGCCAGCGGGCGGGAGCTCTCTGAAGCTTTCTTT. Its translation: CASGRELSEAFF.

The genes are TRBV7-9 and TRBJ2-1; a weak D match, TRBD1 (6 bases). The CDR3 covers 15 residues. Germline V gene sequence: CDR1 SEHNR, CDR2 FQNEAQ (reference sequence). Trimming removed 1 base from V and 0 bases from J, with 7 bases in between. DNA of the CDR3: TGTGCCAGCAGCTTAGGGACAGACTCCTACAATGAGCAGTTCTTC. Its translation: CASSLGTDSYNEQFF.

V usage is TRBV6-5 and J usage is TRBJ1-2, with D tentatively TRBD1 (5 bases). CDR3 length equals 14 residues. The V end was cut by 7 bases, the J end by 8 bases, with 20 bases between. Germline V lookup: CDR1 MNHEY, CDR2 SVGAGI. The CDR3 here is CASTSGRGERGYTF. The CDR3 DNA reads as TGTGCCAGCACCTCGGGTCGGGGGGAAAGAGGCTACACCTTC.

The chain couples TRBV6-1 to TRBJ1-5; 9 positions match TRBD1. The CDR3 length is 16 residues. J was trimmed by 7 bases and V by 3 bases; bases with no gene match: 10. Germline V gene sequence: CDR1 MNHNS, CDR2 SASEGT. CDR3 loop: CASSDWGTGIGQPQHF. The CDR3, as DNA: TGTGCCAGCAGTGATTGGGGGACAGGGATAGGCCAGCCCCAGCATTTT.

The chain uses TRBV6-6 and TRBJ1-6; the match to TRBD1 covers 8 bases. Germline trimming cut 6 bases from V and 9 bases from J; bases unmatched to any gene: 7. CDR3 size: 14 residues. CDR1 is MNHNY and CDR2 is SVGAGI in the germline V gene (reference sequence). Here the CDR3 reads CASSYSQGASPLHF. DNA of the CDR3: TGTGCCAGCAGCTACAGCCAGGGGGCTTCACCCCTCCACTTT.

This CDR3 reads CASSRDRGPHEQYF. The CDR3 nucleotides read TGTGCCAGCAGCCGGGACAGGGGGCCCCATGAGCAGTACTTC. This chain connects TRBV11-1 to TRBJ2-7, with 12 bases fitting TRBD1. Germline-derived CDR1 and CDR2 are SGHAT and FQDESV (reference sequence). V was pared by 5 bases and J by 7 bases, with 6 bases of the junction left unmatched. The CDR3 length is 14 residues.

The V call is TRBV9, the J call TRBJ2-1, with 9 bases that match TRBD2. The CDR3 is made up of 17 amino acids. CDR1 SGDLS and CDR2 YYNGEE come from the germline V gene. The V segment lost 2 bases and the J segment 7 bases; nucleotides outside the gene matches: 13. CDR3 in DNA: TGTGCCAGCAGCGTGAGCCTAGCTAGCGGGACGGGAAATGAGCAGTTCTTC. Translation gives CASSVSLASGTGNEQFF.

Details on this clone: The same CDR3 also results from other DNA sequences found in this sample. This chain connects TRBV11-2 to TRBJ2-7; a possible D gene is TRBD2 (5 bases). The CDR3 runs 14 residues. Per the germline V gene, CDR1 is SGHAT and CDR2 is FQNNGV. V shed 0 bases and J shed 5 bases, with 11 bases lying between them. CDR3 loop: CASSLDRRGNEQYF. For the CDR3, the DNA is TGTGCCAGCAGCTTAGATCGTAGAGGGAACGAGCAGTACTTC.

The gene calls are TRBV6-5 and TRBJ1-2; 7 positions match TRBD1. The CDR3 length is 14 residues. V was pared by 6 bases and J by 4 bases, with 8 bases of the junction left unmatched. From germline, CDR1 is MNHEY and CDR2 SVGAGI. CDR3 sequence reads: CASSERDSGYGYTF. CDR3 in DNA: TGTGCCAGCAGCGAGAGGGACAGTGGCTATGGCTACACCTTC.

V gene TRBV6-1 combines with J gene TRBJ2-7, with 9 bases that match TRBD1. V was pared by 6 bases and J by 2 bases, with 5 bases of the junction left unmatched. CDR3 length: 14 residues. Germline V gene sequence: CDR1 MNHNS, CDR2 SASEGT. The DNA of the CDR3 is TGTGCCAGCAGCCTGGGACAGGGCCCCTACGAGCAGTACTTC. Amino acid sequence: CASSLGQGPYEQYF.

CDR3 amino acids: CASSEGRSYNEQFF. CDR3 in DNA: TGTGCCAGCAGTGAGGGGAGGTCCTACAATGAGCAGTTCTTC. This sequence joins TRBV2 and TRBJ2-1, with D maybe TRBD2 (6 bases). The CDR3 extends over 14 amino acids. The V end lost 3 bases, the J end lost 1 base, and 7 bases lay between the germline ends. CDR1 is SNHLY, CDR2 FYNNEI, per germline.

The V and J genes are TRBV6-1 and TRBJ2-7, with 9 bases that match TRBD1. J gave up 2 bases and V 4 bases, and 6 bases lay outside the gene matches. CDR1 MNHNS and CDR2 SASEGT come from the germline V gene. The CDR3 runs 15 residues. CDR3 sequence: CASSAGTGNPYEQYF. As DNA, the CDR3 is TGTGCCAGCAGTGCCGGGACAGGGAATCCCTACGAGCAGTACTTC.

V usage is TRBV4-3 and J usage is TRBJ1-4; a possible D gene is TRBD1 (5 bases). This CDR3 is built from 14 residues. V shed 0 bases and J shed 12 bases, with 14 bases lying between them. Germline loops: CDR1 LGHNA, CDR2 YSLEER. The CDR3 spells CASSQEGAHSQLFF. Written as DNA, the CDR3 is TGCGCCAGCAGCCAAGAAGGGGCACACTCACAACTGTTTTTT.